The next 9 T cell receptor beta chains were all read from a single sample in a study of shared clonotypes between healthy human individuals. Assay: immunoSEQ multiplex PCR; the TCRdb copy retains only in-frame clones and omits some. The table shows over a million clones, with 75% to 80% occurring only once. Sequenced sample: memory CD4+ T cells from PBMCs. Subset defined: CD45RA-negative fraction. Receptors were obtained from a man younger than 35 in good health. Some clones in this sample may be carry-over from other donors' samples.

The chain couples TRBV7-9 to TRBJ2-3; the match to TRBD2 covers 14 bases. From germline, CDR1 is SEHNR and CDR2 FQNEAQ (reference sequence). There are 16 residues in the CDR3. After removal of 5 bases from V and 6 bases from J, the junction contained 7 bases not matched to a gene. In nucleotides, the CDR3 is TGTGCCAGCAGCACGGGACTAGCGGGAGTGAGGGATACGCAGTATTTT. Protein: CASSTGLAGVRDTQYF. Combining the CDR3 with reference TRBV7-9 and TRBJ2-3 gives the whole variable domain DTGVSQNPRHKITKRGQNVTFRCDPISEHNRLYWYRQTLGQGPEFLTYFQNEAQLEKSRLLSDRFSAERPKGSFSTLEIQRTEQGDSAMYLCASSTGLAGVRDTQYFGPGTRLTVL.

The chain is built from TRBV10-3 and TRBJ1-2, with D possibly matching TRBD1 (5 bases). The CDR3 has 14 residues. V was pared by 0 bases and J by 4 bases, with 9 bases between. Germline CDR1 is ENHRY and CDR2 is SYGVKD. As DNA, the CDR3 is TGTGCCATCAGTGAGTCATTGGGGCCCTATGGCTACACCTTC. This gives the protein CAISESLGPYGYTF.

On this clone itself: A much more abundant neighbour one base away suggests this may be a read error. This chain links TRBV2 with TRBJ1-1; no clear D. This CDR3 is built from 12 residues. Per the germline V gene, CDR1 is SNHLY and CDR2 is FYNNEI. V was clipped by 6 bases and J by 0 bases, with 5 bases between them. DNA of the CDR3: TGTGCCAGCAGGGGCATGAACACTGAAGCTTTCTTT. Amino acids: CASRGMNTEAFF.

The V call is TRBV2, the J call TRBJ2-2; D is unresolved. This CDR3 comprises 14 residues. With 6 bases removed from V and 2 bases from J, the gap between germline ends came to 10 bases. Germline V CDR1 and CDR2: SNHLY, FYNNEI. The chain's CDR3 is CASRRNRNTGELFF. CDR3 in DNA: TGTGCCAGCAGGAGGAACAGAAACACCGGGGAGCTGTTTTTT.

V is TRBV7-2 and J is TRBJ1-2, with D perhaps matching TRBD1 (6 bases). The V and J ends lost 3 bases and 6 bases respectively, with 11 bases between them. Germline values: CDR1 SGHTA, CDR2 FQGNSA. This CDR3 region has 13 residues. CDR3 residues: CASSLTGGDGYTF. DNA for the CDR3: TGTGCCAGCAGCTTGACGGGGGGCGATGGCTACACCTTC.

The rearrangement uses TRBV7-8 and TRBJ2-7; 8 bases map to TRBD2. Germline V gene sequence: CDR1 SGHVS, CDR2 FQNEAQ. V lost 3 bases and J lost 4; bases outside the gene matches: 5. This CDR3 spans 14 amino acids. The CDR3 DNA sequence: TGTGCCAGCAGCTTTCGGCTAGCGGGTTACGAGCAGTACTTC. This gives the protein CASSFRLAGYEQYF. Full variable domain (outside the CDR3, taken from reference TRBV7-8 and TRBJ2-7): GAGVSQSPRYKVAKRGQDVALRCDPISGHVSLFWYQQALGQGPEFLTYFQNEAQLDKSGLPSDRFFAERPEGSVSTLKIQRTQQEDSAVYLCASSFRLAGYEQYFGPGTRLTVT.

The V gene is TRBV6-4, the J gene TRBJ2-3; D is possibly TRBD2 (6 bases). Germline assignment: CDR1 MRHNA and CDR2 SNTAGT. Trimming pared 0 bases from V and 5 bases from J, leaving 6 bases between. The CDR3 sequence is 13 residues long. The CDR3 reads CASSDSGGDTQYF. CDR3 bases: TGTGCCAGCAGTGACTCGGGGGGAGATACGCAGTATTTT.

V gene TRBV5-1 combines with J gene TRBJ2-7; the D is unclear. The V gene lost 3 bases and the J gene lost 2 bases, with 9 bases spanning the gap. The germline V gene has CDR1 SGHRS and CDR2 YFSETQ. The CDR3 contains 13 residues. CDR3 sequence: CASSSGWAYEQYF. The CDR3 region has the DNA TGCGCCAGCAGCTCTGGATGGGCCTACGAGCAGTACTTC.

For the CDR3, the DNA is TGTGCCAGCACCCGAGGGACAGGGGGAACTTCGGCCGGGAGGACCGGGGAGCTGTTTTTT. This translates into CASTRGTGGTSAGRTGELFF. V and J are TRBV9 and TRBJ2-2, with 11 bases fitting TRBD1. The length of the CDR3 is 20 residues. The germline CDR1 and CDR2 sequences are SGDLS and YYNGEE. V trimming: 6 bases; J trimming: 5 bases; junction bases outside the gene matches: 21.